These 29 T cell receptor beta chains came from one sample sequenced in a study of monozygotic twins with cystic fibrosis. Sequencing used immunoSEQ multiplex PCR; TCRdb keeps in-frame clones, though not all of them. The table records around 20,000 clones, approximately 90% of them present only once. The sequenced material came from blood. These receptors all come from a woman in her thirties with cystic fibrosis.

The chain is built from TRBV14 and TRBJ1-2; D may be TRBD1 (6 bases). The CDR3 is 15 residues long. The germline V gene has CDR1 SGHDN and CDR2 FVKESK. V shed 1 base and J shed 7 bases, with 16 bases lying between them. CDR3 loop: CASSQAQGLMGGYTF. As DNA, the CDR3 is TGTGCCAGCAGCCAAGCCCAGGGGTTAATGGGTGGCTACACCTTC.

The chain is built from TRBV19 and TRBJ1-1; possibly TRBD1 for D (5 bases). CDR1 and CDR2 (germline): LNHDA, SQIVND (reference sequence). V was trimmed by 4 bases and J by 8 bases, leaving 11 bases between them. The CDR3 runs to 12 residues. CDR3 loop: CASSRTRTEAFF. In DNA, the CDR3 is TGTGCCAGTAGTAGGACACGGACCGAAGCTTTCTTT.

V gene TRBV7-9 combines with J gene TRBJ2-7; 8 nucleotides align to TRBD1. Trimming cost V 4 bases and J 0 bases; bases outside gene matches: 2. CDR1 and CDR2 from the germline V gene are SEHNR and FQNEAQ (reference sequence). The CDR3 is made up of 14 amino acids. The CDR3 is CASSSGGASYEQYF. The CDR3 DNA is TGTGCCAGCAGCTCAGGGGGCGCCTCCTACGAGCAGTACTTC.

The rearrangement links TRBV10-2 to TRBJ1-2; no firm D call. Germline loops: CDR1 WSHSY, CDR2 SAAADI. With 2 bases removed from V and 4 bases from J, the gap between germline ends came to 8 bases. CDR3 length: 13 amino acids. The CDR3 sequence is CASSEEVIYGYTF. The CDR3 DNA reads TGCGCCAGCAGTGAGGAAGTGATCTATGGCTACACCTTC.

The rearrangement joins TRBV5-6 to TRBJ2-1, with 10 bases lining up with TRBD1. Germline CDR1 reads SGHDT; CDR2 reads YYEEEE. The V and J ends lost 4 bases and 7 bases, in that order; junction bases with no gene match: 5. The CDR3 has 14 amino acids. As DNA, the CDR3 is TGTGCCAGCAGCCGGGACAGGGGATGGAATGAGCAGTTCTTC. Protein sequence: CASSRDRGWNEQFF.

The J gene is TRBJ2-3, the V gene TRBV29-1; D remains ambiguous. V gave up 3 bases and J gave up 2 bases, with 9 bases separating them. The CDR3 is made up of 13 amino acids. Germline V gene lookup returns CDR1 SQVTM and CDR2 ANQGSEA. CDR3 loop: CSVEVANTDTQYF. The CDR3, as DNA: TGCAGCGTTGAGGTTGCTAACACAGATACGCAGTATTTT.

The chain is built from TRBV7-2 and TRBJ2-3; D is undetermined. CDR3 length: 13 residues. Deletions cut 1 base from V and 5 bases from J, with 7 bases between. The V gene's germline CDR1 is SGHTA and CDR2 FQGNSA. The CDR3 spells CASSLGLGDTQYF. CDR3 nucleotides: TGTGCCAGCAGCTTAGGATTAGGAGATACGCAGTATTTT.

The V call is TRBV19, the J call TRBJ1-6; D unclear. The CDR3 runs to 14 residues. Trimming shortened V by 4 bases and J by 7 bases, and 11 bases separated the two germline ends. Looked up from germline, CDR1 is LNHDA and CDR2 is SQIVND (reference sequence). CDR3 nucleotides: TGTGCCAGTAGTACGGGCAGAACCAATTCACCCCTCCACTTT. Translated, it gives CASSTGRTNSPLHF.

To note about this clone: Because the CDR3's place on the DNA is in doubt, the DNA is left out and the CDR3 is given as listed by TCRdb. CDR3 sequence reads: CASSLVAGGAFF. V is TRBV7-2 and J is TRBJ2-1; the table names TRBD2, a call not compared with the DNA. Germline V CDR1 and CDR2: SGHTA, FQGNSA. From its first to its last residue, the CDR3 has 12 amino acids.

The rearrangement uses TRBV9 and TRBJ1-4; maybe TRBD1 (6 bases). Trimming pared 2 bases from V and 4 bases from J, leaving 9 bases between. Germline V gene data show CDR1 as SGDLS and CDR2 as YYNGEE. The CDR3 is 14 residues long. The CDR3 loop is CASSVGQSNEKLFF. The CDR3 region has the DNA TGTGCCAGCAGCGTCGGACAGAGTAATGAAAAACTGTTTTTT.

The V gene is TRBV2, the J gene TRBJ1-5, with D uncertain. Trimming shortened V by 2 bases and J by 0 bases, and 14 bases separated the two germline ends. The CDR3 contains 17 residues. Germline-derived CDR1 and CDR2 are SNHLY and FYNNEI. This chain's CDR3 is CASSEIKGSVSNQPQHF. The CDR3 DNA reads as TGTGCCAGCAGTGAAATTAAGGGTTCCGTTAGCAATCAGCCCCAGCATTTT.

The V call is TRBV7-9, the J call TRBJ1-5; tentative D call: TRBD1 (6 bases). The CDR3 is 12 residues long. Trimming took 5 bases from V and 10 from J, leaving 12 bases between them. From germline, CDR1 is SEHNR and CDR2 FQNEAQ (reference sequence). The DNA for the CDR3 is TGTGCCAGCAGCCGAGGACAGACTCCCCAGCATTTT. Encoded protein: CASSRGQTPQHF.

The rearrangement links TRBV10-3 to TRBJ2-1, with TRBD1 identical over 11 bases. The CDR3 runs to 15 residues. J lost 8 bases, V lost 5 bases, and 8 bases had no gene match. Germline V gene sequence: CDR1 ENHRY, CDR2 SYGVKD. The CDR3 DNA sequence: TGTGCCATCAGTCCCTCGGGACAGGGGGGCGATGAGCAGTTCTTC. Its protein is CAISPSGQGGDEQFF.

The rearrangement links TRBV6-1 to TRBJ2-4, with 7 bases aligning to TRBD2. The CDR3 is 17 residues long. CDR1 is MNHNS and CDR2 is SASEGT in the germline V gene. The V gene end was trimmed by 4 bases and the J gene end by 9 bases; junction bases not matched to a gene: 18. CDR3 nucleotides: TGTGCCAGCAGTGTCCGTGCGGGACTTTTCCCGGGGGGCATTCAGTACTTC. This codes for CASSVRAGLFPGGIQYF.

The chain couples TRBV7-8 to TRBJ2-3, with D perhaps matching TRBD1 or TRBD2 (5 bases each). V was clipped by 3 bases and J by 5 bases, with 12 bases between them. Germline V gene data show CDR1 as SGHVS and CDR2 as FQNEAQ. This CDR3 has 14 residues. CDR3 residues: CASSFRRGEDTQYF. The CDR3 region has the DNA TGTGCCAGCAGCTTCCGGCGAGGGGAAGATACGCAGTATTTT. Filled out from reference TRBV7-8 and TRBJ2-3, the complete variable domain reads GAGVSQSPRYKVAKRGQDVALRCDPISGHVSLFWYQQALGQGPEFLTYFQNEAQLDKSGLPSDRFFAERPEGSVSTLKIQRTQQEDSAVYLCASSFRRGEDTQYFGPGTRLTVL.

The chain is built from TRBV5-1 and TRBJ1-1; possibly TRBD1 for D (6 bases). The germline V gene has CDR1 SGHRS and CDR2 YFSETQ. This CDR3 has 14 residues. V was trimmed by 0 bases and J by 6 bases, leaving 12 bases between them. The CDR3 DNA sequence: TGCGCCAGCAGCTTGGGACAGGCTGGCGCTGAAGCTTTCTTT. Translating gives CASSLGQAGAEAFF. The variable domain in full, with the rest retrieved from reference TRBV5-1 and TRBJ1-1, is KAGVTQTPRYLIKTRGQQVTLSCSPISGHRSVSWYQQTPGQGLQFLFEYFSETQRNKGNFPGRFSGRQFSNSRSEMNVSTLELGDSALYLCASSLGQAGAEAFFGQGTRLTVV.

The DNA of the CDR3 is TGCGCCAGCAGCCAAGCAGGGAACTATAATTCACCCCTCCACTTT. Amino acid sequence: CASSQAGNYNSPLHF. The rearrangement joins TRBV4-1 to TRBJ1-6; D might be TRBD1 (5 bases). The germline gives CDR1 MGHRA, CDR2 YSYEKL. The CDR3 runs to 15 residues. Trimming shortened V by 1 base and J by 3 bases, and 7 bases separated the two germline ends.

This chain links TRBV2 with TRBJ1-2, with 9 bases matching TRBD1. The ends lost 7 bases at V and 4 bases at J; junction bases unmatched: 10. The CDR3 has 15 residues. CDR1 is SNHLY and CDR2 is FYNNEI in the germline V gene. The CDR3 reads CASNDGQGYTYGYTF. CDR3 in DNA: TGTGCCAGCAACGACGGACAGGGGTATACCTATGGCTACACCTTC.

This sequence joins TRBV29-1 and TRBJ1-1; D is possibly TRBD1 (6 bases). With 2 bases removed from V and 3 bases from J, the gap between germline ends came to 10 bases. Germline CDR1 reads SQVTM; CDR2 reads ANQGSEA. This CDR3 region has 13 residues. CDR3 sequence: CSVETGADTEAFF. Here the CDR3 DNA reads TGCAGCGTTGAAACGGGGGCCGACACTGAAGCTTTCTTT.

The genes are TRBV2 and TRBJ1-3; D ambiguous. V lost 8 bases and J lost 2, with 13 bases in between. This CDR3 spans 14 amino acids. In germline, CDR1 is SNHLY, CDR2 FYNNEI. The CDR3 loop is CASGPDRAGNTIYF. CDR3 nucleotide sequence: TGTGCCAGCGGCCCTGATAGGGCTGGAAACACCATATATTTT.

The chain uses TRBV29-1 and TRBJ1-1; TRBD1 matches 8 bases. Germline CDR1 SQVTM, CDR2 ANQGSEA. The CDR3 contains 13 residues. The V segment lost 5 bases and the J segment 8 bases; nucleotides outside the gene matches: 10. Here the CDR3 DNA reads TGCAGCGTTACCATCGGGACAGGCACCGAAGCTTTCTTT. This codes for CSVTIGTGTEAFF.

DNA for the CDR3: TGTGCCAGCAGCCCACGGACCCAATTGAACACTGAAGCTTTCTTT. Its translation: CASSPRTQLNTEAFF. The chain employs TRBV7-9 and TRBJ1-1; unclear D gene. Germline V CDR1 and CDR2: SEHNR, FQNEAQ (reference sequence). The CDR3 sequence is 15 residues long. The ends were cut back, 5 bases at V and 0 bases at J, with 13 bases in the middle.

The chain has TRBV7-6 and TRBJ1-6; D is ambiguous. This CDR3 region has 16 residues. Trimming took 2 bases from V and 2 from J, leaving 10 bases between them. In germline, CDR1 is SGHVS, CDR2 FNYEAQ. CDR3 bases: TGTGCCAGCAGCTTACAAGAGGCGGCCTATAATTCACCCCTCCACTTT. Translating it yields CASSLQEAAYNSPLHF.

J is TRBJ1-5 and V is TRBV4-1; D gene uncertain. V shed 1 base and J shed 0 bases, with 10 bases lying between them. This CDR3 has 16 residues. Germline values: CDR1 MGHRA, CDR2 YSYEKL. The CDR3 sequence is CASSQVIEGSNQPQHF. CDR3 bases: TGCGCCAGCAGCCAAGTCATTGAGGGTAGCAATCAGCCCCAGCATTTT.

This rearrangement joins TRBV2 to TRBJ2-5; a weak D match, TRBD1 (6 bases). CDR1 is SNHLY and CDR2 is FYNNEI in the germline V gene. Trimming took 6 bases from V and 5 from J, leaving 22 bases between them. The CDR3 is 16 amino acids. In DNA, the CDR3 is TGTGCCAGCAGCGTAAATGGAGGAATGCAGGGGGAGACCCAGTACTTC. Its translation is CASSVNGGMQGETQYF.

The genes are TRBV27 and TRBJ1-2; 8 nucleotides match TRBD1. Germline V CDR1 and CDR2: MNHEY, SMNVEV (reference sequence). With V trimmed by 9 bases and J by 4 bases, 1 base remained unmatched. This CDR3 has 11 amino acids. In nucleotides, the CDR3 is TGTGCCAGTGGACAGGGCTATGGCTACACCTTC. Protein: CASGQGYGYTF.

This chain links TRBV9 with TRBJ2-7; D is perhaps TRBD2 (6 bases). Trimming cost V 5 bases and J 2 bases, with 17 bases left between them. Germline loops: CDR1 SGDLS, CDR2 YYNGEE. The CDR3 length is 15 residues. The CDR3 bases are TGTGCCAGCAGTCCACGGAGGGCGGGGACCTACGAGCAGTACTTC. Its protein is CASSPRRAGTYEQYF.

This clone was seen just once. The rearrangement links TRBV4-1 to TRBJ2-2; 7 bases line up with TRBD2. CDR1 is MGHRA, CDR2 YSYEKL, per germline. The CDR3 sequence is 16 residues long. V gave up 4 bases and J gave up 6 bases; unmatched junction bases: 11. CDR3 coding DNA: TGCGCCAGCAGCCCTAGTAGCGGGTCCGTGGCCGGGGAGCTGTTTTTT. Its translation is CASSPSSGSVAGELFF.

Only one count was recorded for this clone. The chain couples TRBV7-2 to TRBJ1-2, with D perhaps matching TRBD1 (5 bases). Germline CDR1 and CDR2: SGHTA and FQGNSA. The ends were cut back, 5 bases at V and 3 bases at J, with 13 bases in the middle. The CDR3 contains 14 residues. The CDR3 DNA sequence: TGTGCCAGCAGCCACGGCAGGGTCTACTATGGCTACACCTTC. Its translation: CASSHGRVYYGYTF.